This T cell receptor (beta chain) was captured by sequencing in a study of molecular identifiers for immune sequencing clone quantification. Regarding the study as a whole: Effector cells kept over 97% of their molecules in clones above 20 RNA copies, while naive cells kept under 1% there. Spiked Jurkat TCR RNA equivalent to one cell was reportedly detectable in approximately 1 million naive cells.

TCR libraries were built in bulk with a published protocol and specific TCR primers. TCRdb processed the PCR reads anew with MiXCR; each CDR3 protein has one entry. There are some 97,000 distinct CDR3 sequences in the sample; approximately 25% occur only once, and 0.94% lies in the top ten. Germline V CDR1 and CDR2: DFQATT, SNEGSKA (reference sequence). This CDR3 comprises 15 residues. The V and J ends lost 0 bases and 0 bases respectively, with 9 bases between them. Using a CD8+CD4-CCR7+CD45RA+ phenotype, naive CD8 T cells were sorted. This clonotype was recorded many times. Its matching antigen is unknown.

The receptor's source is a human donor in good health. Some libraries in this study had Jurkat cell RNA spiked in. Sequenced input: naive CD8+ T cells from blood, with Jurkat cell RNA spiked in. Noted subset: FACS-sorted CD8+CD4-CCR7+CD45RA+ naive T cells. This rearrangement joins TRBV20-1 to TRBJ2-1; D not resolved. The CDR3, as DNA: TGCAGTGCTAGAGACGGTGACGGCTCCTACAATGAGCAGTTCTTC. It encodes CSARDGDGSYNEQFF.